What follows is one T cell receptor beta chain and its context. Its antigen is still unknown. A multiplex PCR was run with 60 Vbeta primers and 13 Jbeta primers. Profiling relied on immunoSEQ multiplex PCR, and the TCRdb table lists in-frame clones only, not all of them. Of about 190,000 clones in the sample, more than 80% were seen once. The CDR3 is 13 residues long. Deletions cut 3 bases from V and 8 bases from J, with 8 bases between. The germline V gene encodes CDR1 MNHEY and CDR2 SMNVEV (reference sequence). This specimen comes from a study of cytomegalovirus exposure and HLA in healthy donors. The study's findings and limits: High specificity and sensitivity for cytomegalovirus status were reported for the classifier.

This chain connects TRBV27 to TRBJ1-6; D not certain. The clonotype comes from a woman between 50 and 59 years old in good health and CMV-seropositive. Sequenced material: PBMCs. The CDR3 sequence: CASSFWQDSPLHF. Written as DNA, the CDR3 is TGTGCCAGCAGTTTTTGGCAGGATTCACCCCTCCACTTT.